These T cell receptor beta chains were read from a single sample in a study of human T cells and chemical hapten exposure. In TCRdb, the 5' RACE reads were re-called with MiXCR into one record per CDR3 protein. The table has 65,000 to 95,000 distinct CDR3 sequences, about 8% seen once; the top ten hold about 2.2%. These TCRs come from a male donor in good health. The CDR3 runs from the conserved cysteine through the conserved F or W. A D gene is named only where the DNA matches it firmly. The size entry is marked missing in some rows and otherwise reads once, few, many or a size class.

cdr3_aa | j_call | d_call | clone_size | v_call
CSGGAEYNEQFF | TRBJ2-1 | - | many | TRBV29-1
CASSLGSGRGPTEAFF | TRBJ1-1 | TRBD1 | many | TRBV7-9
CASSPPRGRGTEAFF | TRBJ1-1 | TRBD1 | - | TRBV27
CASSYSTGLAGGESNEQFF | TRBJ2-1 | TRBD2 | few | TRBV6-2/TRBV6-3
CASSRSSEGHNEQFF | TRBJ2-1 | - | many | TRBV6-4
CASSEWAGKATEAFF | TRBJ1-1 | - | few | TRBV25-1
CASSQGGQVSYEQYF | TRBJ2-7 | TRBD1 | many | TRBV3-1
CSAALAGGQDTGELFF | TRBJ2-2 | TRBD2 | many | TRBV29-1
CASTRLAGGGGTGELFF | TRBJ2-2 | TRBD2 | many | TRBV11-2
CASSKEGPNTEAFF | TRBJ1-1 | - | few | TRBV21-1
CASSSRSWASGRSEQFF | TRBJ2-1 | TRBD2 | - | TRBV7-2
CPGMGGYTF | TRBJ1-2 | - | - | TRBV6-5
CASSQDFSGRAGGTDTQYF | TRBJ2-3 | TRBD2 | many | TRBV4-1
CASSLAQMNTEAFF | TRBJ1-1 | - | few | TRBV11-2
CASSQVITYEQYF | TRBJ2-7 | - | few | TRBV7-2
CASSLLAEPNEQFF | TRBJ2-1 | TRBD2 | many | TRBV6-2/TRBV6-3
CASSYRTYEQYF | TRBJ2-7 | - | - | TRBV12-3/TRBV12-4
CASIQGSLYTF | TRBJ1-2 | - | many | TRBV6-5
CASSLAQWGNTEAFF | TRBJ1-1 | - | many | TRBV7-9
CASSYQGRTQETQYF | TRBJ2-5 | - | many | TRBV6-5
CASSLRLARGNEQFF | TRBJ2-1 | - | many | TRBV7-2
CASSIGQGGKNIQYF | TRBJ2-4 | - | - | TRBV19
CASSLRGRDSSYEQYF | TRBJ2-7 | TRBD1 | few | TRBV12-3/TRBV12-4
CASSSKGADQPQHF | TRBJ1-5 | TRBD1 | few | TRBV7-9
CASSLDSGGAGEQFF | TRBJ2-1 | TRBD2 | - | TRBV5-6
CASSSRTLYNEQFF | TRBJ2-1 | - | few | TRBV11-2
CASSFRPFTSGGTADTQYF | TRBJ2-3 | TRBD2 | many | TRBV7-6
CASSSAAPVSESQHF | TRBJ1-5 | - | few | TRBV19
CASSYSTGQGGYGDTF | TRBJ1-2 | TRBD1 | few | TRBV6-5
CSVEDWGSGAKETQYF | TRBJ2-5 | - | few | TRBV29-1
CASSAEQGVWEKLFF | TRBJ1-4 | - | many | TRBV9
CASSPYWTGTKQGTEAFF | TRBJ1-1 | TRBD1 | - | TRBV5-1
CASSFGMDQPQHF | TRBJ1-5 | - | few | TRBV12-3/TRBV12-4
CSVDPGLNTEAFF | TRBJ1-1 | - | - | TRBV29-1